These 23 T cell receptor beta chains originate from one sample sequenced in a study of T cells in Graves' hyperthyroidism and ophthalmopathy. Amplification yielded TCR beta CDR3 regions, with RNA transcripts as the source. Using the HTBI primer set, a first-round RT-PCR was run on the TCR CDR3. TCRdb reanalysed the multiplex PCR reads using MiXCR and keeps one entry per CDR3 protein. Of about 720,000 distinct CDR3 sequences in the sample, 16% were seen once. Sequencing was carried out using blood. These receptors were collected from a man aged 18-30 years with Graves' hyperthyroidism.

CDR3 in amino acids: CASSYWGPGQGSRQYF. CDR3 nucleotides: TGTGCCAGCAGTTACTGGGGACCGGGACAGGGGAGCCGGCAGTACTTC. The chain carries TRBV6-2 or TRBV6-3 and TRBJ2-5; 10 nucleotides agree with TRBD1. This CDR3 has 16 residues. CDR1 and CDR2 from the germline V gene are MNHEY and SVGEGT. V was clipped by 1 base and J by 11 bases; unmatched bases: 13.

This clonotype was counted at least ten times. This chain joins TRBV9 and TRBJ1-2, with D possibly matching TRBD1 (5 bases). The CDR3 runs 14 residues. Germline CDR1 is SGDLS and CDR2 is YYNGEE. Trimming left V 3 bases short and J 3 bases short, with 12 bases between. The CDR3: CASSDGAAYYGYTF. Here the CDR3 DNA reads TGTGCCAGCAGCGACGGGGCCGCCTACTATGGCTACACCTTC. Looking up the rest from reference TRBV9 and TRBJ1-2 gives the full variable domain: DSGVTQTPKHLITATGQRVTLRCSPRSGDLSVYWYQQSLDQGLQFLIQYYNGEERAKGNILERFSAQQFPDLHSELNLSSLELGDSALYFCASSDGAAYYGYTFGSGTRLTVV.

This clonotype was counted a few times. This rearrangement joins TRBV29-1 to TRBJ2-7, with 12 nucleotides matching TRBD2. The junction had 6 bases not matched to a gene; V was cut back by 6 bases and J by 3 bases. CDR3 length: 14 amino acids. Germline-derived CDR1 and CDR2 are SQVTM and ANQGSEA. CDR3 sequence reads: CSVLAGGPIYEQYF. CDR3 nucleotide sequence: TGCAGCGTCCTAGCGGGAGGGCCGATCTACGAGCAGTACTTC.

This chain links TRBV7-9 with TRBJ2-1; the match to TRBD2 covers 7 bases. Germline V CDR1 and CDR2: SEHNR, FQNEAQ (reference sequence). The CDR3 sequence is 15 residues long. Trimming took 1 base from V and 7 from J; bases not matched to a gene: 7. DNA of the CDR3: TGTGCCAGCAGCTTAGTACCCGGGAGGCAGAATGAGCAGTTCTTC. Translating gives CASSLVPGRQNEQFF.

About this clonotype itself: A much more abundant neighbour one base away suggests this may be a read error. The V call is TRBV10-3, the J call TRBJ2-1, with D possibly being TRBD1 (5 bases). The V gene's germline CDR1 is ENHRY and CDR2 SYGVKD. The CDR3 consists of 14 residues. CDR3 in DNA: TGTGCCATCACGCGAGACAGCTCCTACGATGAGCAGTTCTTC. It yields the protein CAITRDSSYDEQFF.

This clonotype was seen at least ten times. The chain carries TRBV3-1 and TRBJ2-3, with D uncertain. The germline V gene has CDR1 LGHDT and CDR2 YNNKEL (reference sequence). The length of the CDR3 is 13 residues. V lost 2 bases and J 2 bases, leaving 5 bases between the germline ends. CDR3 sequence reads: CASSQSDTDTQYF. The CDR3 coding sequence is TGTGCCAGCAGCCAATCAGACACAGATACGCAGTATTTT.

This clonotype was seen at least ten times. The chain is built from TRBV27 and TRBJ2-7; D is possibly TRBD1 (5 bases). The CDR3 extends over 13 amino acids. Germline loops: CDR1 MNHEY, CDR2 SMNVEV (reference sequence). Trimming left V 5 bases short and J 3 bases short, with 11 bases between. DNA for the CDR3: TGTGCCAGCAGTATGGCAGGGAACTACGAGCAGTACTTC. Encoded protein: CASSMAGNYEQYF.

This chain joins TRBV12-3 or TRBV12-4 and TRBJ2-7; 11 positions agree with TRBD1. V lost 7 bases to trimming and J lost 7 bases; unmatched junction nucleotides: 12. The CDR3 contains 15 residues. For the CDR3, the DNA is TGTGCCAGCAATAACCGGGGACAGGGGGTATTTGAGCAGTACTTC. Protein: CASNNRGQGVFEQYF.

This chain connects TRBV11-3 to TRBJ2-3; TRBD2 matches at 10 bases. Looked up from germline, CDR1 is SGHNT and CDR2 is YENEEA. This CDR3 contains 16 residues. J lost 1 base, V lost 3 bases, and 4 bases had no gene match. CDR3 nucleotides: TGTGCCAGCAGCTTTAACCTAGCGGGAGGCACAGATACGCAGTATTTT. Translating it yields CASSFNLAGGTDTQYF. The full variable domain, with the rest looked up from reference TRBV11-3 and TRBJ2-3, is EAGVVQSPRYKIIEKKQPVAFWCNPISGHNTLYWYLQNLGQGPELLIRYENEEAVDDSQLPKDRFSAERLKGVDSTLKIQPAELGDSAVYLCASSFNLAGGTDTQYFGPGTRLTVL.

This clonotype was counted only a few times. V is TRBV30 and J is TRBJ2-7, with a possible D match to TRBD2 (6 bases). The CDR3 spans 14 residues. The ends were cut back, 1 base at V and 2 bases at J, with 12 bases in the middle. Germline loops: CDR1 GTSNPN, CDR2 SVGIG (reference sequence). CDR3 coding DNA: TGTGCCTGGAGTGCGGGGGAAACCGCCTACGAGCAGTACTTC. This encodes CAWSAGETAYEQYF.

This clonotype was seen a few times. The V call is TRBV19, the J call TRBJ2-7; 8 bases align to TRBD2. Germline-derived CDR1 and CDR2 are LNHDA and SQIVND (reference sequence). J gave up 4 bases and V 3 bases, and 11 bases lay outside the gene matches. This CDR3 contains 16 residues. For the CDR3, the DNA is TGTGCCAGTAGTATCGGGAGCGGGAGAATGGGGTACGAGCAGTACTTC. Protein sequence: CASSIGSGRMGYEQYF.

The chain employs TRBV29-1 and TRBJ2-7; 8 bases align to TRBD1. The germline V gene has CDR1 SQVTM and CDR2 ANQGSEA. V shed 5 bases and J 7 bases; nucleotides not matched to a gene: 7. The length of the CDR3 is 12 residues. The CDR3 is CSVFQGAGEQYF. The CDR3 coding sequence is TGCAGCGTTTTCCAGGGGGCTGGAGAGCAGTACTTC.

This clonotype appeared a few times. The chain employs TRBV29-1 and TRBJ2-7, with D uncertain. The ends were cut back, 8 bases at V and 2 bases at J, with 16 bases in the middle. CDR1 SQVTM and CDR2 ANQGSEA come from the germline V gene. The CDR3 covers 13 residues. The CDR3 loop reads CSFLQVGAYEQYF. CDR3 sequence (DNA): TGCAGCTTCCTTCAAGTTGGGGCCTACGAGCAGTACTTC.

This clonotype was counted many times. Here the CDR3 reads CASTSRADTQYF. CDR3 in DNA: TGTGCCAGCACCAGTAGGGCAGATACGCAGTATTTT. J is TRBJ2-3 and V is TRBV11-2; D remains ambiguous. CDR1 and CDR2 (germline): SGHAT, FQNNGV. This CDR3 is 12 amino acids long. V lost 7 bases, J lost 4 bases, and 9 bases lay in between.

This clonotype was counted between two and nine times. This rearrangement joins TRBV4-1 to TRBJ1-5, with 7 bases lining up with TRBD1. Germline values: CDR1 MGHRA, CDR2 YSYEKL. This CDR3 has 15 residues. V lost 4 bases to trimming and J lost 3 bases; unmatched junction nucleotides: 6. This CDR3 is CASSPGQPTNQPQHF. The DNA for the CDR3 is TGCGCCAGCAGCCCGGGACAGCCCACCAATCAGCCCCAGCATTTT.

With regard to this clonotype: The junction shows a germline mismatch at one end, possibly a read error. V usage is TRBV7-2 and J usage is TRBJ2-3; 7 nucleotides line up with TRBD2. The V gene's germline CDR1 is SGHTA and CDR2 FQGNSA. This CDR3 has 15 residues. Here the CDR3 DNA reads TGCGCCAGCAGCCAAGTCGGTGGGAGGGGAGATACGCAGTATTTT. As protein: CASSQVGGRGDTQYF.

Only a few counts were recorded for this clonotype. The chain is built from TRBV30 and TRBJ1-4; 9 nucleotides agree with TRBD1. J lost 7 bases, V lost 3 bases, and 6 bases had no gene match. The CDR3 length is 14 residues. Germline V CDR1 and CDR2: GTSNPN, SVGIG (reference sequence). CDR3 sequence (DNA): TGTGCCTGGAGCCTCGGGACAGGGTCTGAAAAACTGTTTTTT. As protein: CAWSLGTGSEKLFF.

This clonotype was seen many times. The J gene is TRBJ2-1, the V gene TRBV6-2 or TRBV6-3; no clear D. Per the germline V gene, CDR1 is MNHEY and CDR2 is SVGEGT. The CDR3 loop spans 11 amino acids. V dropped 2 bases and J dropped 8 bases, with 4 bases sitting between them. CDR3 coding DNA: TGTGCCAGCAGTTACGAGGATGAGCAGTTCTTC. It is translated as CASSYEDEQFF.

This clonotype has at least ten counts. The chain is built from TRBV28 and TRBJ1-1; D is perhaps TRBD1 (5 bases). V was clipped by 6 bases and J by 4 bases, with 15 bases between them. The CDR3 runs 14 residues. CDR1 and CDR2 (germline): MDHEN, SYDVKM. CDR3 DNA: TGTGCCAGCAGCCCTGCACAGGAGGGCACTGAAGCTTTCTTT. Its protein product is CASSPAQEGTEAFF.

The chain is built from TRBV9 and TRBJ2-1; D gene uncertain. Trimming removed 0 bases from V and 9 bases from J, with 10 bases in between. This CDR3 has 13 amino acids. Germline V gene lookup returns CDR1 SGDLS and CDR2 YYNGEE. The CDR3 nucleotides read TGTGCCAGCAGCGTAGCAGCGAGTGGTGAGCAGTTCTTC. Translation gives CASSVAASGEQFF.

This clonotype was recorded many times. CDR3 coding DNA: TGTGCCAGCAGTTACTGGCGGGAGAGGGACAATGAGCAGTTCTTC. It is translated as CASSYWRERDNEQFF. The chain recombines TRBV6-2 or TRBV6-3 with TRBJ2-1, with 7 bases identical to TRBD2. CDR1 is MNHEY, CDR2 SVGEGT, per germline. Trimming cost V 1 base and J 5 bases; bases outside gene matches: 5. The CDR3 loop spans 15 amino acids.

This clonotype was counted ten times or more. CDR3 residues: CASSLSRSSTDTQYF. Written as DNA, the CDR3 is TGTGCCAGCAGCTTGAGTCGTAGTAGCACAGATACGCAGTATTTT. V is TRBV7-2 and J is TRBJ2-3; no reliable D call. Per germline, CDR1 SGHTA and CDR2 FQGNSA. Trimming took off 3 bases at V and 0 bases at J, with 10 bases between the two ends. The CDR3 is 15 residues long.

The sample holds many counts of this clonotype. J is TRBJ1-5 and V is TRBV18; D is undetermined. Germline CDR1 KGHSH, CDR2 LQKENI. The CDR3 is 15 residues long. Trimming took off 0 bases at V and 0 bases at J, with 6 bases between the two ends. CDR3 bases: TGTGCCAGCTCACCACCGGGCGGTAGCAATCAGCCCCAGCATTTT. Protein sequence: CASSPPGGSNQPQHF.